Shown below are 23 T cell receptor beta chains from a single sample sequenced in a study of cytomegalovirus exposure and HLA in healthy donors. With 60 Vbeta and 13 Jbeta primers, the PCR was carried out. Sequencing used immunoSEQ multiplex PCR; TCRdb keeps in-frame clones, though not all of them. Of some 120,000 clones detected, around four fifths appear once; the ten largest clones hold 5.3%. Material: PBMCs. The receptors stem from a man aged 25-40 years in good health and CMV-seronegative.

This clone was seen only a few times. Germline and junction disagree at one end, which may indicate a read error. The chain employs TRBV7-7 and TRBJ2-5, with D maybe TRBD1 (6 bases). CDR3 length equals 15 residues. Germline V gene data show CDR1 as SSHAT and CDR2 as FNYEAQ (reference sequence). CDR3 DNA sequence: TGTGCTAGCAGCTTAGGGGCAGGGGTGCAAGAGACCCAGTACTTC. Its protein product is CASSLGAGVQETQYF.

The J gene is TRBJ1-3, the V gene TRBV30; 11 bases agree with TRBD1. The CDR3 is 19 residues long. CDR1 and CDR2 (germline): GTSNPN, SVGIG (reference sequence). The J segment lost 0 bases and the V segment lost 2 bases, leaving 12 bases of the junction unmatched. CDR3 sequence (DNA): TGTGCCTGGAGTCGAGTACGGACAGGGGGCTTTAACTCTGGAAACACCATATATTTT. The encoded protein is CAWSRVRTGGFNSGNTIYF.

The CDR3 sequence is CASSQDRGQNYEQYF. The CDR3 region has the DNA TGCGCCAGCAGCCAAGATCGGGGACAAAACTACGAGCAGTACTTC. The V gene is TRBV4-3, the J gene TRBJ2-7; D is possibly TRBD1 (6 bases). Germline CDR1 and CDR2: LGHNA and YSLEER. The CDR3 loop spans 15 amino acids. Trimming pared 0 bases from V and 3 bases from J, leaving 12 bases between.

In DNA form, the CDR3 reads TGTGCCAGCAGGGGGAGGGGGGAGAATGAAAAACTGTTTTTT. Residues: CASRGRGENEKLFF. The chain recombines TRBV6-5 with TRBJ1-4; tentative D call: TRBD1 (6 bases). CDR1 is MNHEY, CDR2 SVGAGI, per germline. Trimming left V 6 bases short and J 5 bases short, with 13 bases between. This CDR3 is built from 14 residues.

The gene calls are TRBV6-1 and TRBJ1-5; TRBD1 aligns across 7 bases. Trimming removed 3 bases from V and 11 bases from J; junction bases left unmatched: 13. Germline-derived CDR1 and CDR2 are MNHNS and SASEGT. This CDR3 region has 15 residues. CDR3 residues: CASSDMTGLTLSQHF. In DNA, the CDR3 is TGTGCCAGCAGTGATATGACAGGGCTAACGTTGTCCCAGCATTTT.

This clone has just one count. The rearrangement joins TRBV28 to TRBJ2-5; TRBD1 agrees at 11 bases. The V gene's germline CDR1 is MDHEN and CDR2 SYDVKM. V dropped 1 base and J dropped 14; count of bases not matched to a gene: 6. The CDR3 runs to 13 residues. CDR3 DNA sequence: TGTGCCAGCAGTTTATCCGGACAGGGGGCCCCCTACTTC. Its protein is CASSLSGQGAPYF.

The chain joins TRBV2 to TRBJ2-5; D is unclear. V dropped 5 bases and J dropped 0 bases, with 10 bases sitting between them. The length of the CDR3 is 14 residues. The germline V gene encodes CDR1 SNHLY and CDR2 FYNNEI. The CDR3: CASSFHNDQETQYF. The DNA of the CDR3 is TGTGCCAGCAGTTTTCACAACGACCAAGAGACCCAGTACTTC.

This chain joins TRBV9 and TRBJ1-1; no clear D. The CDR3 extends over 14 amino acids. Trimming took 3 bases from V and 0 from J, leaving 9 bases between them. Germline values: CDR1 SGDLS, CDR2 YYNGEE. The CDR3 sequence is CASSARPMNTEAFF. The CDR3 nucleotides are TGTGCCAGCAGCGCCCGCCCTATGAACACTGAAGCTTTCTTT.

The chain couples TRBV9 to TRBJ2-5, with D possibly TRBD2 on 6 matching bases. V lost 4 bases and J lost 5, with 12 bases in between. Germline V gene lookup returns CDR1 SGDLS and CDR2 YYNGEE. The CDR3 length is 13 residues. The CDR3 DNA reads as TGTGCCAGCAGCCCCTCCAGCGGGGAGACCCAGTACTTC. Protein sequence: CASSPSSGETQYF.

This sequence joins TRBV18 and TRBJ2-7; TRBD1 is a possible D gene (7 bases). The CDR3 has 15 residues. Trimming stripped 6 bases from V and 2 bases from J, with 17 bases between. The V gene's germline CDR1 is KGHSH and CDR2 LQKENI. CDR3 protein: CASSDRQGGAYEQYF. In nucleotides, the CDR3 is TGTGCCAGCTCCGACAGACAGGGAGGAGCCTACGAGCAGTACTTC. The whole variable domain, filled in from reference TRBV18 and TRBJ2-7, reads NAGVMQNPRHLVRRRGQEARLRCSPMKGHSHVYWYRQLPEEGLKFMVYLQKENIIDESGMPKERFSAEFPKEGPSILRIQQVVRGDSAAYFCASSDRQGGAYEQYFGPGTRLTVT.

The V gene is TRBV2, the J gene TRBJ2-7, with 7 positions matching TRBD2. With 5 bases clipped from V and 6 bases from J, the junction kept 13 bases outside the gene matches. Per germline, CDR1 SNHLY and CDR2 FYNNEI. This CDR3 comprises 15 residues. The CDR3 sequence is CASSLDGSGLTEQYF. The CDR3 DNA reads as TGTGCCAGCAGTCTGGACGGTAGCGGGCTCACCGAGCAGTACTTC.

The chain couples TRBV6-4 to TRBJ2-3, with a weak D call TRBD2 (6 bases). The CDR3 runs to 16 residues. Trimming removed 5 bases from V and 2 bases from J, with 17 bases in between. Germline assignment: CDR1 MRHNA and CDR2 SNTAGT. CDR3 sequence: CASSQSTSGSTDTQYF. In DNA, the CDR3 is TGTGCCAGCAGTCAGAGTACCAGCGGGTCCACAGATACGCAGTATTTT.

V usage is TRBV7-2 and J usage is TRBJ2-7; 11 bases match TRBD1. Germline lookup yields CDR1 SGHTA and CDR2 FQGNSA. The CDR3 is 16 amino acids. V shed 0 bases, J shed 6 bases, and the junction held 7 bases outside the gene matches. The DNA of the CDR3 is TGTGCCAGCAGCTTAGCATCTGGGACAGGGGGAGGCGAGCAGTACTTC. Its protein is CASSLASGTGGGEQYF.

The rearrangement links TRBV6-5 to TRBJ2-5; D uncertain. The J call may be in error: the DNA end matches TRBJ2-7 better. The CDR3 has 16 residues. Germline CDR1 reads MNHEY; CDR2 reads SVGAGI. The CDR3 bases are TGTGCCAGCAGTTACTCAGAGACTTCAAGCTCCTACGAGCAGTACTTC. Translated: CASSYSETSSSYEQYF.

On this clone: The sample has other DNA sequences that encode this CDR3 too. The CDR3 sequence: CASSEYREQNTEAFF. Written as DNA, the CDR3 is TGTGCCAGCAGTGAGTATCGGGAGCAGAACACTGAAGCTTTCTTT. The J gene is TRBJ1-1, the V gene TRBV25-1; D unclear. This CDR3 has 15 amino acids. V gave up 3 bases and J gave up 1 base, with 12 bases separating them. The germline CDR1 and CDR2 sequences are MGHDK and SYGVNS.

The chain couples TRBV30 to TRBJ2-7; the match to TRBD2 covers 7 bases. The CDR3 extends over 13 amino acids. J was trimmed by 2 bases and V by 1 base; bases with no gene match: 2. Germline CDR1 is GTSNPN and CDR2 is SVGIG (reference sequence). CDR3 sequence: CAWSEGGPYEQYF. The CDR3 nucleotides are TGTGCCTGGAGTGAGGGAGGGCCCTACGAGCAGTACTTC.

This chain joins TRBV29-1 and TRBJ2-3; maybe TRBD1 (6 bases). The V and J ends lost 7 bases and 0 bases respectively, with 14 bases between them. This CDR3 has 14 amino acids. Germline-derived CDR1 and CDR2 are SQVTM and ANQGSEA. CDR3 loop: CSGRTASSTDTQYF. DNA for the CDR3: TGCAGCGGCCGGACAGCCTCTAGCACAGATACGCAGTATTTT.

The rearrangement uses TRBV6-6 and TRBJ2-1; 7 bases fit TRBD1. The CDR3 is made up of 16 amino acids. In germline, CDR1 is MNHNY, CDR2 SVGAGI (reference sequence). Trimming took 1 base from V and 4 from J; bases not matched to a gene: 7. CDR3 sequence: CASSYFSGTVYNEQFF. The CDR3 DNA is TGTGCCAGCAGTTACTTTTCCGGGACAGTATACAATGAGCAGTTCTTC.

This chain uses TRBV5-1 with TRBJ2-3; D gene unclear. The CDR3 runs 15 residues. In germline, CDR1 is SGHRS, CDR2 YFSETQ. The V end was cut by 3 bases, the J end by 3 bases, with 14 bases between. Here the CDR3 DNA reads TGCGCCAGCAGCTGGCAAGGAATGACTACAGATACGCAGTATTTT. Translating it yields CASSWQGMTTDTQYF.

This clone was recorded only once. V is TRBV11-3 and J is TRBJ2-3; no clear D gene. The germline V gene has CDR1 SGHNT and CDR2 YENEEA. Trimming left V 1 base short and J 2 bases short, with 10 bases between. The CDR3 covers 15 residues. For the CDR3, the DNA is TGTGCCAGCAGCTTAGGGGCCCAGCCCACAGATACGCAGTATTTT. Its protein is CASSLGAQPTDTQYF.

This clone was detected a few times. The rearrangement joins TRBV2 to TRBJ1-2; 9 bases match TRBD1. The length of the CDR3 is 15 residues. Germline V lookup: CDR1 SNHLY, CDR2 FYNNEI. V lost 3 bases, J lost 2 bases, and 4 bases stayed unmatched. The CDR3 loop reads CASSEGTGLNYGYTF. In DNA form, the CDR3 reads TGTGCCAGCAGTGAGGGGACAGGGCTCAACTATGGCTACACCTTC.

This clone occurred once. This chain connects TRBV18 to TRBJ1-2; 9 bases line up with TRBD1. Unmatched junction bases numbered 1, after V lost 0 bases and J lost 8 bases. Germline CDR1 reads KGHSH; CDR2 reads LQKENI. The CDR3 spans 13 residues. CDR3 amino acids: CASSPPDRGGYTF. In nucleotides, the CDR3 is TGTGCCAGCTCACCACCGGACAGGGGCGGCTACACCTTC.

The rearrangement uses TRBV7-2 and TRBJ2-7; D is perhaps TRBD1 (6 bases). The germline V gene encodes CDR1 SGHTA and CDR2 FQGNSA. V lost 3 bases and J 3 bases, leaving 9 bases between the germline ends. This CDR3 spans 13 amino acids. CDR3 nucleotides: TGTGCCAGCAGCTTGGGCAGGGGCTACGAGCAGTACTTC. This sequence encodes CASSLGRGYEQYF.